Described below is a single TCR beta chain sequence and its context. Antigen specificity is unknown. The data derive from a study of Tregs in tolerant kidney transplant recipients. Notes on the study in general: Tregs expanded with activated donor B cells seemed most donor-specific.

The protocol was immunoSEQ multiplex PCR, while the TCRdb copy is restricted to in-frame clones and leaves out a portion. This table holds about 31,000 clones, 82% found once. The CDR3 runs to 13 residues. With 6 bases removed from V and 5 bases from J, the gap between germline ends came to 10 bases. Germline lookup yields CDR1 SNHLY and CDR2 FYNNEI. Sequences were obtained from Tregs from blood cultured with allogeneic cells. This chain connects TRBV2 to TRBJ2-2; D unclear. This sequence was found in a human donor in good health. The CDR3 DNA follows: TGTGCCAGCAGGGTCTTCGATACCGGGGAGCTGTTTTTT. It yields the protein CASRVFDTGELFF.